This TCR beta chain is from a study of T-cell reconstitution after alpha-beta-depleted transplantation in children. Construction of the TCRbeta library involved unique molecular identifiers. TCRdb re-called the PCR reads through MiXCR, storing one row per CDR3 protein. The sample has almost 500,000 distinct CDR3 sequences, roughly a tenth seen once. This clonotype was counted ten times or more. The antigen is undetermined. Study-level results: Two months or so post-transplant, alpha-beta T cells reportedly derived from several hundred expanded graft clones.

Germline CDR1 and CDR2: SQVTM and ANQGSEA. V was pared by 5 bases and J by 5 bases, with 9 bases between. There are 11 residues in the CDR3. This clonotype originated in a child aged 2 to 15 with inherited bone marrow failure, due to receive a stem cell transplant. Sequencing used PBMCs, obtained before TCRalphabeta/CD19-depleted stem cell transplant. The genes are TRBV29-1 and TRBJ2-5, with unresolved D. DNA for the CDR3: TGCAGCGTTCTTTTCGGGGAGACCCAGTACTTC. Translation gives CSVLFGETQYF.